The rows below give T cell receptor beta chains drawn from one sample of a study of blood T cells in healthy people across ages. TCRdb analysed the 5' RACE reads with MiXCR anew, one entry per CDR3 protein. The sample shows about 2 million distinct CDR3 sequences, around half of them seen only once. The specimen sequenced was blood. The receptors originated from a woman in her 40s in good health. Both conserved end residues are trimmed from each CDR3. The listing skips clone size in some rows; elsewhere it reads once, few, many or a size class.

>TRBV7-2|TRBJ2-1|NA
ASSLQGAGGEQF
>TRBV24-1|TRBJ2-5|NA
ATSDLQEETQY
>TRBV29-1|TRBJ2-1|few
SVESGGLRYNEQF
>TRBV29-1|TRBJ2-5|few
SVWAREETQY
>TRBV13|TRBJ2-2|NA
ASSPLGGTGELF
>TRBV20-1|TRBJ2-3|NA
SASRGATSSSTDTQY
>TRBV9|TRBJ2-3|NA
ASSADRVADTQY
>TRBV25-1|TRBJ2-5|few
ASREAGYQETQY
>TRBV28|TRBJ2-5|NA
ASSPQAGTPRQTQY
>TRBV3-1|NA|NA
ASSQALLRTETQY
>TRBV18|TRBJ2-1|NA
ASEPRYQHNEQF
>TRBV2|TRBJ2-3|few
ASNRLEGSTQY
>TRBV12-3/TRBV12-4|TRBJ1-6|NA
ASSLPGSYNSPLH
>TRBV12-3/TRBV12-4|TRBJ2-1|many
ASTSRTGLNEQF
>TRBV9|TRBJ2-1|NA
ASSDQALKDNEQF